The 28 T cell receptor beta chains listed next were all sequenced from one sample in a study of cytomegalovirus exposure and HLA in healthy donors. PCR amplification relied on 60 Vbeta primers (plus 13 Jbeta primers). Sequenced by immunoSEQ multiplex PCR; TCRdb stores in-frame clones only, minus some. The sample lists 160,000 or so clones, roughly 84% occurring once. The specimen was PBMCs. These receptors originate from a man aged 25-45 years in good health and CMV-seronegative.

This clone came up a few times. The J gene is TRBJ2-3, the V gene TRBV30; TRBD1 aligns across 7 bases. The CDR3 contains 14 residues. The J segment lost 0 bases and the V segment lost 3 bases, leaving 3 bases of the junction unmatched. Per germline, CDR1 GTSNPN and CDR2 SVGIG (reference sequence). The CDR3 DNA reads TGTGCCTGGAGGGTCAGGGGGAGCACAGATACGCAGTATTTT. Translating it yields CAWRVRGSTDTQYF. Looking up the rest from reference TRBV30 and TRBJ2-3 gives the full variable domain: SQTIHQWPATLVQPVGSPLSLECTVEGTSNPNLYWYRQAAGRGLQLLFYSVGIGQISSEVPQNLSASRPQDRQFILSSKKLLLSDSGFYLCAWRVRGSTDTQYFGPGTRLTVL.

This chain uses TRBV7-9 with TRBJ1-3; D not resolved. Deletions cut 6 bases from V and 0 bases from J, with 9 bases between. The CDR3 is 14 amino acids. CDR1 is SEHNR and CDR2 is FQNEAQ in the germline V gene (reference sequence). The CDR3 sequence: CASRSGISGNTIYF. CDR3 DNA: TGTGCCAGCAGGAGCGGGATCTCTGGAAACACCATATATTTT.

This chain joins TRBV29-1 and TRBJ2-5; 11 nucleotides line up with TRBD1. Looked up from germline, CDR1 is SQVTM and CDR2 is ANQGSEA. This CDR3 is 15 amino acids long. J lost 3 bases, V lost 5 bases, and 8 bases had no gene match. The CDR3 sequence is CSVRDRGDGKETQYF. The CDR3 DNA reads TGCAGCGTTCGGGACAGGGGGGATGGGAAAGAGACCCAGTACTTC. The full variable domain, its missing parts supplied by reference TRBV29-1 and TRBJ2-5, is SAVISQKPSRDICQRGTSLTIQCQVDSQVTMMFWYRQQPGQSLTLIATANQGSEATYESGFVIDKFPISRPNLTFSTLTVSNMSPEDSSIYLCSVRDRGDGKETQYFGPGTRLLVL.

The V and J genes are TRBV15 and TRBJ1-4, with 8 bases lining up with TRBD1. The V segment lost 5 bases and the J segment 2 bases; nucleotides outside the gene matches: 4. In germline, CDR1 is LNHNV, CDR2 YYDKDF (reference sequence). CDR3 length: 15 residues. CDR3 bases: TGTGCCACCAGCTTGCGGACAGGGACTAATGAAAAACTGTTTTTT. Translated, it gives CATSLRTGTNEKLFF.

This sequence joins TRBV7-9 and TRBJ1-2; 11 nucleotides match TRBD1. Unmatched junction bases numbered 6, after V lost 5 bases and J lost 4 bases. Germline-derived CDR1 and CDR2 are SEHNR and FQNEAQ (reference sequence). This CDR3 spans 15 amino acids. CDR3 in amino acids: CASSPDRGPFYGYTF. CDR3 nucleotide sequence: TGTGCCAGCAGCCCGGACAGGGGGCCATTCTATGGCTACACCTTC.

The table lists this clone with a count of one. CDR3 nucleotides: TGTGCCACAGGAAGGGAAGGTGGCTACACCTTC. It yields the protein CATGREGGYTF. This chain joins TRBV30 and TRBJ1-2; a weak D match, TRBD1 (5 bases). The germline V gene has CDR1 GTSNPN and CDR2 SVGIG (reference sequence). The V end lost 8 bases, the J end lost 7 bases, and 14 bases lay between the germline ends. The CDR3 runs to 11 residues. The full variable domain, completed using reference TRBV30 and TRBJ1-2, is SQTIHQWPATLVQPVGSPLSLECTVEGTSNPNLYWYRQAAGRGLQLLFYSVGIGQISSEVPQNLSASRPQDRQFILSSKKLLLSDSGFYLCATGREGGYTFGSGTRLTVV.

This clone was seen only a few times. The chain is built from TRBV19 and TRBJ1-1; D may be TRBD1 (5 bases). The germline V gene has CDR1 LNHDA and CDR2 SQIVND (reference sequence). Deletions cut 3 bases from V and 4 bases from J, with 9 bases between. The CDR3 runs 13 residues. CDR3 residues: CASSIGHLTEAFF. The CDR3 DNA sequence: TGTGCCAGTAGTATCGGACACCTCACTGAAGCTTTCTTT.

The V gene is TRBV28, the J gene TRBJ2-5; TRBD2 agrees at 7 bases. CDR1 and CDR2 from the germline V gene are MDHEN and SYDVKM. V was clipped by 3 bases and J by 2 bases; unmatched bases: 6. The CDR3 consists of 15 residues. The CDR3: CASSFFERDQETQYF. The DNA of the CDR3 is TGTGCCAGCAGTTTCTTTGAGCGGGATCAAGAGACCCAGTACTTC.

The chain carries TRBV6-5 and TRBJ1-2, with a tentative D call TRBD1 (5 bases). Germline lookup yields CDR1 MNHEY and CDR2 SVGAGI. The CDR3 has 14 amino acids. V was pared by 5 bases and J by 8 bases, with 18 bases between. In DNA form, the CDR3 reads TGTGCCAGCAGTCAACGGGCAGGGATCTACGGCTACACCTTC. Protein product: CASSQRAGIYGYTF.

The CDR3: CASSLRGGLTDTQYF. The CDR3 bases are TGTGCCAGCAGCTTAAGGGGGGGTCTCACAGATACGCAGTATTTT. The chain recombines TRBV7-9 with TRBJ2-3; a weak D match, TRBD2 (7 bases). The germline V gene has CDR1 SEHNR and CDR2 FQNEAQ (reference sequence). The germline V and J ends were trimmed by 2 bases and 2 bases, with 11 bases remaining between them. This CDR3 comprises 15 residues.

The rearrangement links TRBV28 to TRBJ1-6; TRBD1 agrees at 7 bases. This CDR3 region has 15 residues. Trimming cost V 4 bases and J 7 bases; bases outside gene matches: 7. Germline CDR1 is MDHEN and CDR2 is SYDVKM. CDR3 loop: CASSSQTGRNSPLHF. CDR3 DNA: TGTGCCAGCAGTTCCCAGACAGGGCGAAATTCACCCCTCCACTTT. Variable domain in full (rest from reference TRBV28 and TRBJ1-6): DVKVTQSSRYLVKRTGEKVFLECVQDMDHENMFWYRQDPGLGLRLIYFSYDVKMKEKGDIPEGYSVSREKKERFSLILESASTNQTSMYLCASSSQTGRNSPLHFGNGTRLTVT.

The chain joins TRBV5-6 to TRBJ2-1; D may be TRBD2 (5 bases). The CDR3 has 15 amino acids. Looked up from germline, CDR1 is SGHDT and CDR2 is YYEEEE. Trimming cost V 4 bases and J 10 bases, with 21 bases left between them. CDR3 protein: CASSPQLGKGGEQFF. The CDR3 coding sequence is TGTGCCAGCAGCCCACAACTAGGAAAGGGTGGCGAGCAGTTCTTC. Together with reference TRBV5-6 and TRBJ2-1, the CDR3 gives the full variable domain: DAGVTQSPTHLIKTRGQQVTLRCSPKSGHDTVSWYQQALGQGPQFIFQYYEEEERQRGNFPDRFSGHQFPNYSSELNVNALLLGDSALYLCASSPQLGKGGEQFFGPGTRLTVL.

This clone appeared once. This rearrangement joins TRBV30 to TRBJ1-1, with D perhaps TRBD1 (5 bases). V was trimmed by 2 bases and J by 3 bases, leaving 10 bases between them. This CDR3 region has 13 residues. Per the germline V gene, CDR1 is GTSNPN and CDR2 is SVGIG (reference sequence). CDR3 DNA: TGTGCCTGGAGTAAGGGGCAGGACACTGAAGCTTTCTTT. Amino acids: CAWSKGQDTEAFF.

V gene TRBV7-9 combines with J gene TRBJ1-2, with D hard to call. Germline-derived CDR1 and CDR2 are SEHNR and FQNEAQ (reference sequence). This CDR3 has 13 amino acids. V dropped 6 bases and J dropped 4 bases, with 12 bases sitting between them. The CDR3 loop is CASSGEGGYGYTF. CDR3 bases: TGTGCCAGCAGTGGGGAGGGTGGCTATGGCTACACCTTC. Full variable domain (remainder filled in from reference TRBV7-9 and TRBJ1-2): DTGVSQNPRHKITKRGQNVTFRCDPISEHNRLYWYRQTLGQGPEFLTYFQNEAQLEKSRLLSDRFSAERPKGSFSTLEIQRTEQGDSAMYLCASSGEGGYGYTFGSGTRLTVV.

The gene calls are TRBV13 and TRBJ2-4, with TRBD1 as a possible D gene (6 bases). Trimming left V 5 bases short and J 3 bases short, with 17 bases between. CDR1 and CDR2 (germline): PRHDT, FYEKMQ (reference sequence). The CDR3 length is 16 residues. The CDR3, as DNA: TGTGCCAGCAGCACGCGACAGGACTTGGGCAAAAACATTCAGTACTTC. As protein: CASSTRQDLGKNIQYF. The variable domain in full, with the rest retrieved from reference TRBV13 and TRBJ2-4, is AAGVIQSPRHLIKEKRETATLKCYPIPRHDTVYWYQQGPGQDPQFLISFYEKMQSDKGSIPDRFSAQQFSDYHSELNMSSLELGDSALYFCASSTRQDLGKNIQYFGAGTRLSVL.

The V call is TRBV7-3, the J call TRBJ2-5; 7 nucleotides match TRBD1. Trimming cost V 5 bases and J 2 bases; bases outside gene matches: 11. This CDR3 spans 16 amino acids. CDR1 and CDR2 from the germline V gene are SGHTA and FQGTGA. This CDR3 reads CASSPNPGQAQETQYF. In DNA form, the CDR3 reads TGTGCCAGCAGCCCAAACCCCGGACAGGCGCAAGAGACCCAGTACTTC.

This sequence joins TRBV28 and TRBJ1-1; 10 nucleotides line up with TRBD1. The CDR3 has 15 residues. CDR1 MDHEN and CDR2 SYDVKM come from the germline V gene. Trimming at V came to 5 bases and at J to 11 bases, leaving 14 bases not matched to a gene. The CDR3 sequence is CASSPGDRGIGGAFF. The CDR3 DNA reads as TGTGCCAGCAGTCCGGGGGACAGGGGAATAGGTGGGGCTTTCTTT.

The chain has TRBV30 and TRBJ2-5; 8 bases match TRBD1. From germline, CDR1 is GTSNPN and CDR2 SVGIG (reference sequence). J gave up 3 bases and V 4 bases, and 4 bases lay outside the gene matches. The CDR3 has 13 residues. CDR3 DNA: TGTGCCTGGACCCGGACAGGGAAAGAGACCCAGTACTTC. As protein: CAWTRTGKETQYF.

V is TRBV30 and J is TRBJ2-5, with D possibly matching TRBD2 (6 bases). The germline CDR1 and CDR2 sequences are GTSNPN and SVGIG (reference sequence). V was trimmed by 0 bases and J by 5 bases, leaving 13 bases between them. The CDR3 is made up of 14 amino acids. The CDR3 nucleotides read TGTGCCTGGAGTGTAGGAGGGTCAGGGGAGACCCAGTACTTC. Its translation: CAWSVGGSGETQYF.

This clone has just one count. V is TRBV6-5 and J is TRBJ2-1, with D hard to call. Trimming removed 4 bases at V and 8 bases at J, with 18 bases between. Germline CDR1 is MNHEY and CDR2 is SVGAGI. The CDR3 length is 15 residues. The CDR3 DNA follows: TGTGCCAGCAGTTCCCTCAGCGACCTAAGGCATGAGCAGTTCTTC. It encodes CASSSLSDLRHEQFF.

CDR3 region: CAWRRGSYEQYF. CDR3 coding DNA: TGTGCCTGGAGACGGGGCTCCTACGAGCAGTACTTC. The chain has TRBV30 and TRBJ2-7; a weak D match, TRBD2 (5 bases). From germline, CDR1 is GTSNPN and CDR2 SVGIG (reference sequence). V lost 3 bases to trimming and J lost 0 bases, with 6 bases between them. This CDR3 has 12 amino acids.

This chain links TRBV19 with TRBJ2-7; 7 bases are a match to TRBD1. After removal of 4 bases from V and 2 bases from J, the junction contained 8 bases not matched to a gene. The CDR3 has 15 amino acids. Per the germline V gene, CDR1 is LNHDA and CDR2 is SQIVND (reference sequence). In nucleotides, the CDR3 is TGTGCCAGTAGTAAAACTGGGACAGACCCCTACGAGCAGTACTTC. Translation gives CASSKTGTDPYEQYF.

The V and J genes are TRBV4-2 and TRBJ2-2; 8 bases line up with TRBD2. CDR1 LGHNA and CDR2 YNFKEQ come from the germline V gene. The CDR3 loop spans 16 amino acids. V shed 1 base and J 2 bases; nucleotides not matched to a gene: 3. The CDR3 nucleotides read TGTGCCAGCAGCCAAGCCGGGGGGGATAACACCGGGGAGCTGTTTTTT. As protein: CASSQAGGDNTGELFF.

This rearrangement joins TRBV6-5 to TRBJ1-6, with D unresolved. This CDR3 has 15 amino acids. V was pared by 1 base and J by 7 bases, with 11 bases between. Germline V CDR1 and CDR2: MNHEY, SVGAGI. CDR3 in amino acids: CASSYFSTKNSPLHF. The CDR3 DNA sequence: TGTGCCAGCAGTTACTTCAGCACTAAAAATTCACCCCTCCACTTT.

The CDR3 nucleotides are TGTGCCAGCAGTGGGATGGCGGGAGGGCCAGGGAATGAGCAGTTCTTC. It specifies CASSGMAGGPGNEQFF. The chain carries TRBV6-1 and TRBJ2-1; 9 positions match TRBD2. CDR1 is MNHNS, CDR2 SASEGT, per germline. With V trimmed by 4 bases and J by 7 bases, 11 bases remained unmatched. The CDR3 consists of 16 residues.

The chain links TRBV2 to TRBJ1-1, with 7 bases lining up with TRBD1. V gave up 1 base and J gave up 1 base; unmatched junction bases: 9. The CDR3 has 17 residues. Looked up from germline, CDR1 is SNHLY and CDR2 is FYNNEI. The DNA for the CDR3 is TGTGCCAGCAGTGAAGGCTTATTTTGGACAGGGAACACTGAAGCTTTCTTT. Translation: CASSEGLFWTGNTEAFF. The full variable domain, its missing parts supplied by reference TRBV2 and TRBJ1-1, is EPEVTQTPSHQVTQMGQEVILRCVPISNHLYFYWYRQILGQKVEFLVSFYNNEISEKSEIFDDQFSVERPDGSNFTLKIRSTKLEDSAMYFCASSEGLFWTGNTEAFFGQGTRLTVV.

In this sample, this clone turned up once. V gene TRBV28 combines with J gene TRBJ2-3, with 10 nucleotides matching TRBD2. V lost 3 bases to trimming and J lost 0 bases; unmatched junction nucleotides: 6. From germline, CDR1 is MDHEN and CDR2 SYDVKM. The CDR3 is 17 amino acids. The CDR3 protein is CASSFGVAGGSTDTQYF. In nucleotides, the CDR3 is TGTGCCAGCAGTTTTGGAGTAGCGGGGGGAAGCACAGATACGCAGTATTTT.

The V call is TRBV7-6, the J call TRBJ2-7; 11 nucleotides line up with TRBD2. The junction had 9 bases not matched to a gene; V was cut back by 4 bases and J by 4 bases. The CDR3 is made up of 16 amino acids. Germline CDR1 is SGHVS and CDR2 is FNYEAQ. Here the CDR3 reads CASSSIPGTSGYEQYF. For the CDR3, the DNA is TGTGCCAGCAGCTCCATCCCCGGGACTAGCGGTTACGAGCAGTACTTC.